These 25 T cell receptor beta chains were sequenced from one sample in a study of cytomegalovirus exposure and HLA in healthy donors. The PCR used 60 Vbeta and 13 Jbeta primers. Assay: immunoSEQ multiplex PCR; the TCRdb copy retains only in-frame clones and omits some. The data contain some 130,000 clones, over 70% of them singletons. Sample: PBMCs. The origin of the receptors is a woman between 18 and 29 years old in good health and CMV-seronegative.

This sequence joins TRBV25-1 and TRBJ2-7; tentatively, D is TRBD1 (6 bases). The CDR3 runs 13 residues. Germline-derived CDR1 and CDR2 are MGHDK and SYGVNS. V was trimmed by 2 bases and J by 2 bases, leaving 7 bases between them. CDR3 loop: CASSEGQPYEQYF. The CDR3 DNA reads as TGTGCCAGCAGTGAAGGACAGCCCTACGAGCAGTACTTC.

V and J are TRBV5-1 and TRBJ1-1, with D uncertain. CDR1 and CDR2 from the germline V gene are SGHRS and YFSETQ. The CDR3 is 18 residues long. The V end was cut by 4 bases, the J end by 4 bases, with 26 bases between. CDR3 DNA sequence: TGCGCCAGCAGCACCCCCCGGACCGGAGGGCTGGGAGGCACTGAAGCTTTCTTT. Its translation is CASSTPRTGGLGGTEAFF.

The genes are TRBV5-1 and TRBJ1-2; 8 nucleotides match TRBD1. Germline CDR1 and CDR2: SGHRS and YFSETQ. V lost 4 bases and J lost 4; bases outside the gene matches: 15. The CDR3 spans 17 residues. The CDR3 region has the DNA TGCGCCAGCAGCGAATACGGGACAGGTCACGGGGGCTATGGCTACACCTTC. Its translation: CASSEYGTGHGGYGYTF.

The genes are TRBV5-1 and TRBJ2-1, with D tentatively TRBD2 (6 bases). Germline CDR1 and CDR2: SGHRS and YFSETQ. V lost 0 bases, J lost 0 bases, and 7 bases lay in between. There are 15 residues in the CDR3. CDR3 sequence (DNA): TGCGCCAGCAGCTTGGACGGGAGCTCCTACAATGAGCAGTTCTTC. This gives the protein CASSLDGSSYNEQFF.

The chain combines TRBV10-3 with TRBJ2-4; tentatively, D is TRBD2 (5 bases). V was trimmed by 4 bases and J by 8 bases, leaving 9 bases between them. In germline, CDR1 is ENHRY, CDR2 SYGVKD. This CDR3 has 12 residues. CDR3 sequence reads: CAISGVGDIQYF. The CDR3 bases are TGTGCCATCAGTGGGGTCGGGGACATTCAGTACTTC.

Notes on this clone: At one boundary the junction diverges from the germline segment, which might be a read error. The rearrangement uses TRBV6-5 and TRBJ1-1, with 7 bases fitting TRBD1. The CDR3 runs 11 residues. The germline CDR1 and CDR2 sequences are MNHEY and SVGAGI. The CDR3 here is CASSSGTETLF. CDR3 nucleotide sequence: TGTGCCAGCAGCTCCGGGACAGAAACACTCTTT.

The chain is built from TRBV6-5 and TRBJ2-7; 7 bases agree with TRBD1. Trimming took 6 bases from V and 3 from J; bases not matched to a gene: 11. This CDR3 is built from 15 residues. In germline, CDR1 is MNHEY, CDR2 SVGAGI. The CDR3 sequence is CASSPYGTASYEQYF. The CDR3 region has the DNA TGTGCCAGCAGCCCCTACGGGACAGCCAGCTACGAGCAGTACTTC.

The rearrangement links TRBV7-2 to TRBJ1-2; 7 bases are shared with TRBD1. Germline V gene sequence: CDR1 SGHTA, CDR2 FQGNSA. The CDR3 extends over 14 amino acids. Losses at the gene ends were 3 bases for V and 2 bases for J; bases not matched to a gene: 3. This CDR3 is CASSFRDRNYGYTF. The CDR3, as DNA: TGTGCCAGCAGCTTTAGGGACAGAAACTATGGCTACACCTTC.

This sequence joins TRBV6-5 and TRBJ2-7; TRBD2 might be the D (6 bases). V lost 6 bases and J lost 1, with 16 bases in between. This CDR3 contains 15 residues. Germline CDR1 MNHEY, CDR2 SVGAGI. The CDR3 region has the DNA TGTGCCAGCAGCCCCTCGGGACTCTTGTCCTACGAGCAGTACTTC. Translated, it gives CASSPSGLLSYEQYF.

The chain combines TRBV7-9 with TRBJ2-5; 7 bases agree with TRBD2. The V and J ends lost 4 bases and 1 base, in that order; junction bases with no gene match: 3. Germline values: CDR1 SEHNR, CDR2 FQNEAQ (reference sequence). The CDR3 is made up of 14 amino acids. The CDR3 spells CASSSTSVQETQYF. For the CDR3, the DNA is TGTGCCAGCAGCTCCACTAGCGTCCAAGAGACCCAGTACTTC.

This clone was seen more than once but under ten times. Other DNA sequences in this specimen translate into the identical CDR3. This chain connects TRBV6-5 to TRBJ1-2, with a tentative D call TRBD1 (5 bases). Per the germline V gene, CDR1 is MNHEY and CDR2 is SVGAGI. V dropped 7 bases and J dropped 0 bases, with 9 bases sitting between them. CDR3 length equals 13 residues. The CDR3 nucleotides read TGTGCCAGCACTCCGGGGGCTAACTATGGCTACACCTTC. Residues: CASTPGANYGYTF.

The chain employs TRBV5-1 and TRBJ2-1, with 11 bases aligning to TRBD2. Looked up from germline, CDR1 is SGHRS and CDR2 is YFSETQ. V shed 4 bases and J 5 bases; nucleotides not matched to a gene: 5. This CDR3 region has 15 residues. CDR3 DNA: TGCGCCAGCAGCCCCCGACTAGCGGGAAACAATGAGCAGTTCTTC. This sequence encodes CASSPRLAGNNEQFF.

The chain links TRBV4-2 to TRBJ1-2; no reliable D call. CDR1 and CDR2 (germline): LGHNA, YNFKEQ. Trimming removed 3 bases from V and 0 bases from J, with 17 bases in between. This CDR3 has 17 residues. CDR3 DNA: TGTGCCAGCAGCCATCTCATGGCCGCAGGCACTAACTATGGCTACACCTTC. This sequence encodes CASSHLMAAGTNYGYTF.

This clone was counted a few times. This sequence joins TRBV7-9 and TRBJ2-1; TRBD2 might be the D (5 bases). The CDR3 loop spans 14 amino acids. Trimming cost V 7 bases and J 2 bases, with 12 bases left between them. The germline CDR1 and CDR2 sequences are SEHNR and FQNEAQ (reference sequence). The CDR3 protein is CASIRGLPYNEQFF. In DNA form, the CDR3 reads TGTGCCAGCATCCGCGGGCTGCCCTACAATGAGCAGTTCTTC.

The chain uses TRBV5-1 and TRBJ1-1; unclear D gene. CDR3 size: 15 residues. The ends were cut back, 4 bases at V and 1 base at J, with 14 bases in the middle. Germline V CDR1 and CDR2: SGHRS, YFSETQ. The CDR3 region has the DNA TGCGCCAGCAGCCTAACCGACACCAAGAACACTGAAGCTTTCTTT. Encoded protein: CASSLTDTKNTEAFF. Variable domain in full (rest from reference TRBV5-1 and TRBJ1-1): KAGVTQTPRYLIKTRGQQVTLSCSPISGHRSVSWYQQTPGQGLQFLFEYFSETQRNKGNFPGRFSGRQFSNSRSEMNVSTLELGDSALYLCASSLTDTKNTEAFFGQGTRLTVV.

The V gene is TRBV19, the J gene TRBJ1-1; D may be TRBD1 (5 bases). V was clipped by 8 bases and J by 5 bases, with 24 bases between them. The CDR3 loop spans 16 amino acids. Germline CDR1 LNHDA, CDR2 SQIVND (reference sequence). The CDR3 region is CASLGTIWGDATEAFF. CDR3 sequence (DNA): TGTGCCAGTCTAGGGACCATATGGGGGGACGCGACTGAAGCTTTCTTT.

The chain's CDR3 is CASSRLAGEETQYF. In nucleotides, the CDR3 is TGTGCCAGCAGTCGACTAGCGGGAGAAGAGACCCAGTACTTC. This rearrangement joins TRBV6-5 to TRBJ2-5, with TRBD2 matching over 12 bases. The CDR3 is 14 residues long. With 5 bases clipped from V and 3 bases from J, the junction kept 1 base outside the gene matches. Germline-derived CDR1 and CDR2 are MNHEY and SVGAGI.

The chain combines TRBV28 with TRBJ2-3; 13 nucleotides match TRBD2. CDR1 is MDHEN, CDR2 SYDVKM, per germline. The junction had 10 bases not matched to a gene; V was cut back by 11 bases and J by 5 bases. The CDR3 covers 15 residues. The CDR3 sequence is CASHGLAGEEDTQYF. The CDR3 nucleotides are TGTGCCTCCCACGGACTAGCGGGAGAGGAAGATACGCAGTATTTT.

This clone has a single count. V usage is TRBV30 and J usage is TRBJ2-5; possibly TRBD2 for D (6 bases). Germline CDR1 GTSNPN, CDR2 SVGIG (reference sequence). CDR3 length equals 14 residues. Trimming took off 5 bases at V and 7 bases at J, with 20 bases between the two ends. The CDR3 protein is CAWAPGGVGGTQYF. DNA for the CDR3: TGTGCCTGGGCCCCCGGCGGGGTCGGGGGGACCCAGTACTTC.

This rearrangement joins TRBV30 to TRBJ1-1; D gene ambiguous. There are 16 residues in the CDR3. Trimming removed 0 bases at V and 0 bases at J, with 14 bases between. Looked up from germline, CDR1 is GTSNPN and CDR2 is SVGIG (reference sequence). The DNA of the CDR3 is TGTGCCTGGAGTGTACCAGAAAACTACATGAACACTGAAGCTTTCTTT. Encoded protein: CAWSVPENYMNTEAFF.

This clone was seen only once. The rearrangement joins TRBV7-6 to TRBJ1-1; D unresolved. The ends were cut back, 1 base at V and 1 base at J, with 10 bases in the middle. From germline, CDR1 is SGHVS and CDR2 FNYEAQ. The CDR3 sequence is 15 residues long. The CDR3 spells CASSLVPRSNTEAFF. DNA of the CDR3: TGTGCCAGCAGCTTAGTGCCCAGGTCGAACACTGAAGCTTTCTTT. Together with reference TRBV7-6 and TRBJ1-1, the CDR3 gives the full variable domain: GAGVSQSPRYKVTKRGQDVALRCDPISGHVSLYWYRQALGQGPEFLTYFNYEAQQDKSGLPNDRFSAERPEGSISTLTIQRTEQRDSAMYRCASSLVPRSNTEAFFGQGTRLTVV.

CDR3 residues: CSVAGGDLNYGYTF. The CDR3 nucleotides read TGCAGCGTTGCGGGCGGGGACCTTAACTATGGCTACACCTTC. This rearrangement joins TRBV29-1 to TRBJ1-2; perhaps TRBD1 as D (5 bases). CDR3 length: 14 amino acids. The germline CDR1 and CDR2 sequences are SQVTM and ANQGSEA. The V and J ends lost 4 bases and 1 base respectively, with 13 bases between them.

V is TRBV10-3 and J is TRBJ1-5, with 7 bases matching TRBD1. V lost 6 bases and J lost 0; bases outside the gene matches: 5. Germline CDR1 and CDR2: ENHRY and SYGVKD. This CDR3 comprises 15 residues. CDR3 nucleotide sequence: TGTGCCATCAGCGGACAGGCGCTTAGCAATCAGCCCCAGCATTTT. It specifies CAISGQALSNQPQHF.

The rearrangement links TRBV7-9 to TRBJ2-7; 9 bases line up with TRBD1. Germline CDR1 reads SEHNR; CDR2 reads FQNEAQ (reference sequence). This CDR3 spans 15 amino acids. V dropped 9 bases and J dropped 0; count of bases not matched to a gene: 9. CDR3 sequence (DNA): TGTGCCAGGGTGGGACAGGGCGTAAGCTCCTACGAGCAGTACTTC. It yields the protein CARVGQGVSSYEQYF.

The sample holds one count of this clone. V gene TRBV5-4 combines with J gene TRBJ1-4; 7 bases match TRBD1. The germline CDR1 and CDR2 sequences are SGHNT and YYREEE (reference sequence). J was trimmed by 4 bases and V by 4 bases; bases with no gene match: 7. This CDR3 spans 15 amino acids. The CDR3 nucleotides are TGTGCCAGCAGCCGAGGGGGCGAGGTTAATGAAAAACTGTTTTTT. Protein sequence: CASSRGGEVNEKLFF.